This T cell receptor beta chain comes out of a study of T cells in Graves' hyperthyroidism and ophthalmopathy. The CDR3 totals 13 residues. Deletions cut 0 bases from V and 3 bases from J, with 6 bases between. Looked up from germline, CDR1 is SGDLS and CDR2 is YYNGEE. Uncontrolled infections, other autoimmune diseases, pregnancy or lactation led to exclusion of patients. Orbital computed tomography, thyroid ultrasound, serum thyroxine and TRAb, and clinical symptoms together informed the diagnoses. Using approximately 10 ml of fresh peripheral blood, PBMCs were prepared. The source material, RNA transcripts, was used to amplify TCR beta CDR3 regions. Initially, a first-round RT-PCR of the TCR CDR3 employed the HTBI primer set. Each CDR3 protein gets one entry after TCRdb re-called the multiplex PCR reads with MiXCR. Of about 370,000 distinct CDR3 sequences listed, nearly 15% are singletons. Notes on the study in general: In the analysis, a 13 V-J model separated ophthalmopathy from stable hyperthyroidism.

Remarks on this clonotype: Its antigen remains unknown.

The rearrangement uses TRBV9 and TRBJ1-1, with unresolved D. The material sequenced was blood. This receptor was taken from a woman aged 55-70 years with Graves' ophthalmopathy. CDR3 loop: CASSVVGYTEAFF. CDR3 in DNA: TGTGCCAGCAGCGTAGTAGGATACACTGAAGCTTTCTTT.